This T cell receptor (beta chain) was obtained from a study of identical twins. Germline V gene sequence: CDR1 SGHRS, CDR2 YFSETQ. This CDR3 is built from 19 residues. The trim removed 4 bases at V and 4 bases at J, leaving 13 bases unmatched. Carrying unique molecular identifiers, the cDNA also gained a universal primer site through template switching. TCRdb re-analysed the 5' RACE reads in MiXCR, keeping a single row per CDR3 protein. In the table there are around 1.7 million distinct CDR3 sequences, around 33% of which are singletons. Material: cord blood. The origin of this receptor is a newborn girl in good health. This chain connects TRBV5-1 to TRBJ2-2; 13 bases map to TRBD2. The CDR3: CASSHGGSGLAGSTGELFF. For the CDR3, the DNA is TGCGCCAGCAGCCACGGGGGATCGGGACTAGCGGGGTCCACCGGGGAGCTGTTTTTT.